This is a list of T cell receptor beta chains from one sample in a study of control samples from healthy donors and cancer patients. Sequencing was performed with immunoSEQ multiplex PCR; in TCRdb, only in-frame clones are kept and a portion is missing. The profile shows approximately 40,000 clones, around four fifths of them singletons. The sequencing input was PBMCs. These TCRs come from a woman between 55 and 75 years old with lung cancer. The CDR3 runs from the conserved cysteine through the conserved F or W. The D gene is left open where the match is weak. Rows give clone size only sometimes, using once, few, many, or a class for an expanded clone.

J gene	D gene	V gene	CDR3 length	clone size	CDR3 DNA	CDR3 protein
TRBJ1-1	-	TRBV6-4	13	-	TGTGCCAGCAGTGAAGGCAAAAACACTGAAGCTTTCTTT	CASSEGKNTEAFF
TRBJ1-1	-	TRBV5-6	17	few	TGTGCCAGCAGCCCGGGTTTAACGGGGCCCATGAACACTGAAGCTTTCTTT	CASSPGLTGPMNTEAFF
TRBJ2-7	-	TRBV7-2	11	-	TGTGCCAGCAGCTTCTCAAGCGAGCAGTACTTC	CASSFSSEQYF
TRBJ2-7	-	TRBV27	16	-	TGTGCCAGCAGCCAGTGGGTGGTTAGCGGTTCCTACGAGCAGTACTTC	CASSQWVVSGSYEQYF
TRBJ1-5	TRBD1	TRBV7-9	12	few	TGTGCCAGCAGCTCGACAGGGTCCCCCCAGCATTTT	CASSSTGSPQHF
TRBJ1-5	-	TRBV7-8	14	-	TGTGCCAGCAGCCCAGGGGATAGCAATCAGCCCCAGCATTTT	CASSPGDSNQPQHF
TRBJ2-2	TRBD2	TRBV4-3	16	-	TGCGCCAGCAGCCAAGAGCTGAGCGGGAGCACCGGGGAGCTGTTTTTT	CASSQELSGSTGELFF
TRBJ2-5	-	TRBV18	15	-	TGTGCCAGCTCACGCCGGGACACCGCCCAAGAGACCCAGTACTTC	CASSRRDTAQETQYF
TRBJ2-6	-	TRBV30	14	-	TGTGCCTGGAGTTCGGGGACTGGGGCCAACGTCCTGACTTTC	CAWSSGTGANVLTF
TRBJ2-7	TRBD2	TRBV7-9	15	-	TGTGCCAGCAGCCCCCTGACTAGCGGCTCCTACGAGCAGTACTTC	CASSPLTSGSYEQYF
TRBJ1-2	-	TRBV5-6	11	-	TGTGCCAGCAGCTTGGTTACTGGCTACACCTTC	CASSLVTGYTF
TRBJ2-7	-	TRBV9	14	-	TGTGCCAGCAGCCGGGGGGACAGCACCTTGGTGCAGTACTTC	CASSRGDSTLVQYF
TRBJ1-4	-	TRBV2	15	few	TGTGCCAGCAGTGCACTTCCCCCGGGGGGAGAAAAACTGTTTTTT	CASSALPPGGEKLFF
TRBJ2-1	-	TRBV5-1	14	-	TGCGCCAGCAGCTTGTGGGACCCGGAAGATGAGCAGTTCTTC	CASSLWDPEDEQFF
TRBJ2-2	TRBD2	TRBV7-3	15	-	TGTGCCAGCAGCTTTTTAGCGGGAGGTACCGGGGAGCTGTTTTTT	CASSFLAGGTGELFF
TRBJ1-3	TRBD1	TRBV7-3	15	-	TGTGCCAGCAGCGCAGGAGGGGGCGCTGGAAACACCATATATTTT	CASSAGGGAGNTIYF
TRBJ2-5	TRBD2	TRBV6-1	15	-	TGTGCCAGCAGTGACGGGACTAGCGTCGGAGAGACCCAGTACTTC	CASSDGTSVGETQYF
TRBJ2-3	-	TRBV21-1	17	-	TGTGCCAGCAGCAAAAGGAGAACGACCGTTAGCACAGATACGCAGTATTTT	CASSKRRTTVSTDTQYF
TRBJ2-7	-	TRBV12-3/TRBV12-4	13	few	TGTGCCAGCAGTACAGGGCTCACCTACGAGCAGTACTTC	CASSTGLTYEQYF
TRBJ1-2	TRBD1	TRBV27	15	-	TGTGCCAGCAGTTTCCTCAGACAGGGGAGTGGTGGCTACACCTTC	CASSFLRQGSGGYTF
TRBJ2-7	TRBD1	TRBV6-5	15	-	TGTGCCAGCAGCAAATCCGGGACAGGGGGCTACGAGCAGTACTTC	CASSKSGTGGYEQYF
TRBJ2-7	TRBD1	TRBV5-1	15	-	TGCGCCAGCACCCCCGGGACAGTCGTATTCTACGAGCAGTACTTC	CASTPGTVVFYEQYF
TRBJ2-7	-	TRBV18	14	-	TGTGCCAGCTCTACCCCGAGGTTGGGTTACGAGCAGTACTTC	CASSTPRLGYEQYF
TRBJ2-7	-	TRBV9	15	-	TGTGCCAGCAGCGTAGAAGGCACAGCATCCTACGAGCAGTACTTC	CASSVEGTASYEQYF
TRBJ1-1	-	TRBV3-1/TRBV3-2	14	few	TGTGCCAGCAGCCAAGGTGGGGGGGGCACTGAAGCTTTCTTT	CASSQGGGGTEAFF
TRBJ2-1	TRBD2	TRBV7-8	17	-	TGTGCCAGCAGCTTACCAGTAGCGGGAGGGCCTCCCAATGAGCAGTTCTTC	CASSLPVAGGPPNEQFF
TRBJ1-1	-	TRBV28	15	-	TGTGCCAGCAGTTTATGGGACAGAGCGAACACTGAAGCTTTCTTT	CASSLWDRANTEAFF
TRBJ1-4	-	TRBV30	15	-	TGTGCCTGGAGTGCCACGGGTGGGGTCGGTGAAAAACTGTTTTTT	CAWSATGGVGEKLFF
TRBJ2-7	-	TRBV6-5	13	few	TGTGCCAGCAGCCGTACACAGGGCTACGAGCAGTACTTC	CASSRTQGYEQYF
TRBJ2-1	-	TRBV4-3	14	-	TGCGCCAGCAGCCAAGTAGCAGAGGGCAATGAGCAGTTCTTC	CASSQVAEGNEQFF
TRBJ2-3	TRBD2	TRBV27	14	-	TGTGCCAGCAGCCCCCGGACTAGCTCAGATACGCAGTATTTT	CASSPRTSSDTQYF
TRBJ2-7	TRBD1	TRBV19	15	-	TGTGCCAGTAGTGACGCCGGGACAGGGACCTACGAGCAGTACTTC	CASSDAGTGTYEQYF
TRBJ1-4	-	TRBV20-1	13	-	TGCAGTGCTAGTAACAGGGTAAATGAAAAACTGTTTTTT	CSASNRVNEKLFF
TRBJ2-2	TRBD1	TRBV5-1	15	-	TGCGCCAGCAGCCCTACAGGGGGGAACGCCGGGGAGCTGTTTTTT	CASSPTGGNAGELFF
TRBJ2-1	TRBD1	TRBV14	15	-	TGTGCCAGCAGCCAAGGAGGGACAGGTCGCAATGAGCAGTTCTTC	CASSQGGTGRNEQFF
TRBJ1-4	-	TRBV27	15	-	TGTGCCAGCAGCCTGCAGGGTCCCCGTTACGAAAAACTGTTTTTT	CASSLQGPRYEKLFF
TRBJ1-4	-	TRBV19	14	once	TGTGCCAGTAGTGGAGTTGGAGGGCTTGAAAAACTGTTTTTT	CASSGVGGLEKLFF
TRBJ2-1	-	TRBV6-5	13	-	TGTGCCAGCAGGAAGGACGGGACCGATGAGCAGTTCTTC	CASRKDGTDEQFF
TRBJ2-3	-	TRBV20-1	11	-	TGCAGTGCAGAGGTGGAAGATACGCAGTATTTT	CSAEVEDTQYF
TRBJ1-5	-	TRBV5-6	14	-	TGTGCCAGCACCGTACAGGCAGCCCATCAGCCCCAGCATTTT	CASTVQAAHQPQHF
TRBJ1-5	-	TRBV6-2/TRBV6-3	18	-	TGTGCCAGCAGTTCTACCGCCTGGACAGCCTATAGCAATCAGCCCCAGCATTTT	CASSSTAWTAYSNQPQHF
TRBJ1-4	-	TRBV5-1	14	once	TGCGCCAGCAGCTGGCAGGGTATTGAGGAAAAACTGTTTTTT	CASSWQGIEEKLFF
TRBJ2-7	-	TRBV7-9	15	few	TGTGCCAGCAGCTTAGTCTGGACGGCCCCCTACGAGCAGTACTTC	CASSLVWTAPYEQYF
TRBJ1-6	-	TRBV5-5	13	-	TGTGCCAGCAGCTCGATCTATAATTCACCCCTCCACTTT	CASSSIYNSPLHF
TRBJ2-2	TRBD2	TRBV4-2	16	-	TGTGCCAGCAGGGCTAGCGGGGGTGCGAACACCGGGGAGCTGTTTTTT	CASRASGGANTGELFF
TRBJ2-2	-	TRBV4-1	15	-	TGCGCCAGCAGCCTTTGGACTGGGGACCCCGGGGAGCTGTTTTTT	CASSLWTGDPGELFF
TRBJ2-1	-	TRBV7-8	14	-	TGTGCCAGCAGCCCCCGGACTGGATACAATGAGCAGTTCTTC	CASSPRTGYNEQFF
TRBJ1-5	-	TRBV4-2	15	-	TGTGCCAGCAGCCAAACATCCTCCGAGGGTCAGCCCCAGCATTTT	CASSQTSSEGQPQHF
TRBJ1-2	TRBD1	TRBV27	13	-	TGTGCCAGCAGCCTGACAGGGAACTATGGCTACACCTTC	CASSLTGNYGYTF
TRBJ1-2	-	TRBV7-8	15	-	TGTGCCAGCAGCTTACCCGGGCAGGGGATAGATGGCTACACCTTC	CASSLPGQGIDGYTF
TRBJ1-2	TRBD1	TRBV3-1/TRBV3-2	13	-	TGTGCCAGCGCCCCGGACAGGGCTTATAGCTACACCTTC	CASAPDRAYSYTF
TRBJ1-2	-	TRBV9	18	-	TGTGCCAGCAGCGAGGGGACGGCAACACTAGTAGCTAACTATGGCTACACCTTC	CASSEGTATLVANYGYTF
TRBJ2-7	-	TRBV30	11	-	TGTGCCTGCCGGAGCGGCTACGAGCAGTACTTC	CACRSGYEQYF
TRBJ2-3	-	TRBV7-6	14	-	TGTGCCAGCAGCTTAACAGAAGCCACAGATACGCAGTATTTT	CASSLTEATDTQYF
TRBJ1-2	-	TRBV5-5	14	-	TGTGCCAGCAGCCCACAGGCGGGGAGGGGTGGCTACACCTTC	CASSPQAGRGGYTF
TRBJ2-7	TRBD1	TRBV7-9	14	-	TGTGCCAGCAGCCTCCGGGACAGGGTTGACGAGCAGTACTTC	CASSLRDRVDEQYF
TRBJ2-7	-	TRBV4-1	14	-	TGCGCCAGCAGCCTTTCCCAGGACCTCTACGAGCAGTACTTC	CASSLSQDLYEQYF
TRBJ2-1	-	TRBV7-9	15	-	TGTGCCAGCAGCTTAGCCAGGATGGGGAACAATGAGCAGTTCTTC	CASSLARMGNNEQFF
TRBJ2-7	-	TRBV14	13	-	TGTGCCAGCAGTCGGGACATAGCCTACGAGCAGTACTTC	CASSRDIAYEQYF
TRBJ1-3	TRBD1	TRBV9	17	-	TGTGCCAGCAGCGCCCTGTTTACAGGGGACTCTGGAAACACCATATATTTT	CASSALFTGDSGNTIYF